These 12 T cell receptor beta chains share one sample of origin, sequenced in a study of cytomegalovirus exposure and HLA in healthy donors. Assay: immunoSEQ multiplex PCR; the TCRdb copy retains only in-frame clones and omits some. The profile covers roughly 330,000 clones, with 87% appearing a single time and roughly 1.2% taken by the ten largest. Sequenced sample: PBMCs. The source is a woman between 25 and 40 years old in good health and CMV-seropositive.

This rearrangement joins TRBV4-3 to TRBJ2-7; D remains unclear. Germline CDR1 and CDR2: LGHNA and YSLEER. There are 14 residues in the CDR3. Trimming shortened V by 0 bases and J by 3 bases, and 9 bases separated the two germline ends. DNA of the CDR3: TGCGCCAGCAGCCAAGATCGGTCCCTCTACGAGCAGTACTTC. Amino acid sequence: CASSQDRSLYEQYF.

The CDR3 DNA sequence: TGCGCCAGCAGCTACGTCTCAGGGACCAACGAGCAGTACTTC. The encoded protein is CASSYVSGTNEQYF. This chain joins TRBV5-1 and TRBJ2-7; D is tentatively TRBD1 or TRBD2 (5 bases each). This CDR3 has 14 amino acids. V gave up 3 bases and J gave up 5 bases, with 15 bases separating them. CDR1 SGHRS and CDR2 YFSETQ come from the germline V gene.

The chain uses TRBV14 and TRBJ2-7; a weak D match, TRBD2 (5 bases). The ends were cut back, 7 bases at V and 1 base at J, with 11 bases in the middle. Germline V CDR1 and CDR2: SGHDN, FVKESK. CDR3 size: 13 residues. The CDR3 nucleotides read TGTGCCAGCACCGGAGGCAATTCCTACGAGCAGTACTTC. It yields the protein CASTGGNSYEQYF.

This clone occurred a few times. This chain connects TRBV5-1 to TRBJ2-2; D is unclear. With 0 bases removed from V and 10 bases from J, the gap between germline ends came to 7 bases. The CDR3 is 12 amino acids. The V gene's germline CDR1 is SGHRS and CDR2 YFSETQ. The CDR3 DNA reads TGCGCCAGCAGCTTGGCCGAAGAGGAGCTGTTTTTT. This encodes CASSLAEEELFF.

J is TRBJ2-1 and V is TRBV9; the D is unclear. The CDR3 runs 14 residues. Between the trimmed V and J ends, which lost 0 bases and 2 bases, there was a span of 6 bases. Germline assignment: CDR1 SGDLS and CDR2 YYNGEE. CDR3 sequence reads: CASSVEVAYNEQFF. Here the CDR3 DNA reads TGTGCCAGCAGCGTAGAGGTAGCCTACAATGAGCAGTTCTTC.

The rearrangement joins TRBV30 to TRBJ2-7, with 9 bases matching TRBD2. Germline values: CDR1 GTSNPN, CDR2 SVGIG (reference sequence). CDR3 length: 16 residues. The ends lost 5 bases at V and 0 bases at J; junction bases unmatched: 11. This chain's CDR3 is CAWFPRTSVSSYEQYF. CDR3 DNA sequence: TGTGCCTGGTTTCCCCGGACTAGCGTCAGCTCCTACGAGCAGTACTTC.

The DNA for the CDR3 is TGTGCCAGCAGCGTGGGGGTATTGACTGGAAACACCATATATTTT. Protein sequence: CASSVGVLTGNTIYF. The chain is built from TRBV9 and TRBJ1-3, with D perhaps matching TRBD1 (5 bases). Trimming pared 2 bases from V and 2 bases from J, leaving 11 bases between. CDR3 length: 15 amino acids. Germline assignment: CDR1 SGDLS and CDR2 YYNGEE.

V usage is TRBV6-5 and J usage is TRBJ2-1, with D perhaps matching TRBD2 (6 bases). The CDR3 covers 16 residues. Trimming removed 1 base at V and 4 bases at J, with 14 bases between. The germline V gene has CDR1 MNHEY and CDR2 SVGAGI. The CDR3 spells CASSYLFAGLYNEQFF. Here the CDR3 DNA reads TGTGCCAGCAGTTACTTGTTTGCGGGGCTTTACAATGAGCAGTTCTTC.

This chain uses TRBV27 with TRBJ2-2; TRBD1 agrees at 9 bases. The CDR3 consists of 15 residues. CDR1 and CDR2 from the germline V gene are MNHEY and SMNVEV (reference sequence). After removal of 2 bases from V and 4 bases from J, the junction contained 2 bases not matched to a gene. CDR3 sequence (DNA): TGTGCCAGCAGTTTAGGACAGGGGCTCACCGGGGAGCTGTTTTTT. Translated, it gives CASSLGQGLTGELFF.

The chain carries TRBV27 and TRBJ1-5; D possibly corresponds to TRBD1 (5 bases). Trimming pared 5 bases from V and 4 bases from J, leaving 12 bases between. The CDR3 consists of 14 residues. Germline V gives CDR1 MNHEY, CDR2 SMNVEV (reference sequence). The CDR3 spells CASSPFYRNQPQHF. CDR3 nucleotide sequence: TGTGCCAGCAGTCCGTTCTACAGGAATCAGCCCCAGCATTTT.

V and J are TRBV2 and TRBJ2-1, with 12 nucleotides matching TRBD2. Germline V gene sequence: CDR1 SNHLY, CDR2 FYNNEI. Trimming at V came to 5 bases and at J to 8 bases, leaving 7 bases not matched to a gene. The CDR3 length is 15 residues. CDR3 bases: TGTGCCAGCAGTCTGACTAGCGGGGGCCGAGATGAGCAGTTCTTC. It encodes CASSLTSGGRDEQFF.

A remark on this clone: Because the CDR3's place on the DNA is in doubt, the DNA is left out and the CDR3 is given as listed by TCRdb. The rearrangement joins TRBV1 to TRBJ2-6; the table names TRBD1, a call not compared with the DNA. TRBV1 is marked as a pseudogene. A total of 18 residues make up the CDR3, ends included. The CDR3 loop is CTSSQCGRVGNGANVLTF.